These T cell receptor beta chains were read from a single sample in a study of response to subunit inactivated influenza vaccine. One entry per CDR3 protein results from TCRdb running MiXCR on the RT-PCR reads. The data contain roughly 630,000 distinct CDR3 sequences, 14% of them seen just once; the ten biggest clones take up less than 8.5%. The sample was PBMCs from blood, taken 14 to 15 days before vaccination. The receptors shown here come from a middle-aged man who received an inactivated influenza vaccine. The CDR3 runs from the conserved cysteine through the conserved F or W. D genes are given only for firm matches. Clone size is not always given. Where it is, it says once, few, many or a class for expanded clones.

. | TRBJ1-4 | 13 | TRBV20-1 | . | CSARARENEKLFF | TGCAGTGCTAGGGCCAGAGAGAATGAAAAACTGTTTTTT
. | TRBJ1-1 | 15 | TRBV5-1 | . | CASTPGDTFGTEAFF | TGCGCCAGCACACCCGGGGACACTTTCGGCACTGAAGCTTTCTTT
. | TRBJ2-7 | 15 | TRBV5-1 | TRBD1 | CASSLGGTGRYEQYF | TGCGCCAGCAGCTTGGGGGGGACAGGGCGCTACGAGCAGTACTTC
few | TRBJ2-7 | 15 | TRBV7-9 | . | CASSLGPLGAYEQYF | TGTGCCAGCAGCTTAGGCCCATTAGGGGCCTACGAGCAGTACTTC
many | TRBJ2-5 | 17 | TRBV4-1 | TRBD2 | CASSQDPSGGAGETQYF | TGCGCCAGCAGCCAAGATCCCAGCGGGGGGGCCGGAGAGACCCAGTACTTC
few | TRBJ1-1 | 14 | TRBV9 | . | CASGGRDSNTEAFF | TGTGCCAGCGGAGGGAGGGACTCGAACACTGAAGCTTTCTTT
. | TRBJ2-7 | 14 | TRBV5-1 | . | CASSLEGFSYEQYF | TGCGCCAGCAGCTTGGAAGGTTTCTCCTACGAGCAGTACTTC
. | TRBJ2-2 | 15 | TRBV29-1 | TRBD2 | CSVGLADVNTGELFF | TGCAGCGTAGGACTAGCGGATGTTAACACCGGGGAGCTGTTTTTT
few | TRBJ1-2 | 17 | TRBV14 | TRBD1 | CASSQALGQSENYGYTF | TGTGCCAGCAGCCAAGCGCTGGGACAGTCCGAGAACTATGGCTACACCTTC
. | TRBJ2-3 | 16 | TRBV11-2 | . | CASSLRGVLGTDTQYF | TGTGCCAGCAGCTTAAGGGGGGTGTTAGGCACAGATACGCAGTATTTT
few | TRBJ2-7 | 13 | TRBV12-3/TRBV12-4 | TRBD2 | CASQTSGSYEQYF | TGTGCCAGCCAGACTAGCGGGAGTTACGAGCAGTACTTC
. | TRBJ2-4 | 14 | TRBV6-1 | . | CASSPVRVKNIQYF | TGTGCCAGCAGTCCCGTAAGAGTAAAAAACATTCAGTACTTC
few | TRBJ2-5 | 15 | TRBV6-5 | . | CASSYTSTPKETQYF | TGTGCCAGCAGTTACACCAGTACCCCCAAAGAGACCCAGTACTTC
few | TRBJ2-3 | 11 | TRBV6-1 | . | CATGPTDTQYF | TGTGCCACCGGTCCAACAGATACGCAGTATTTT
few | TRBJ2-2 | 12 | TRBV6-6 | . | CASSSGPWELFF | TGTGCCAGCAGCTCTGGACCTTGGGAGCTGTTTTTT
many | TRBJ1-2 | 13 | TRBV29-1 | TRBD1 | CSVWDRTIYGYTF | TGCAGCGTTTGGGACAGGACCATCTATGGCTACACCTTC
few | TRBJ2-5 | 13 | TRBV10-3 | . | CAISGGGKETQYF | TGTGCCATCAGTGGAGGAGGGAAGGAGACCCAGTACTTC
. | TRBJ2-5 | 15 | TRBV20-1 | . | CSARRGGRSQETQYF | TGCAGTGCTAGAAGAGGTGGGCGCTCTCAAGAGACCCAGTACTTC
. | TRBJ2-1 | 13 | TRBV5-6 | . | CASIQGTYNEQFF | TGTGCCAGCATCCAGGGCACTTACAATGAGCAGTTCTTC
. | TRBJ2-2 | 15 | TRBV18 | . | CASSPQPGSNGELFF | TGTGCCAGCTCACCTCAACCCGGGTCCAACGGGGAGCTGTTTTTT
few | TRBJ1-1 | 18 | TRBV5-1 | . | CASSEAGTVILMNTEAFF | TGCGCCAGCAGCGAGGCCGGGACGGTAATCCTTATGAACACTGAAGCTTTCTTT
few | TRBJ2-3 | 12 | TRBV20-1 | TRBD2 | CRVSGSPDTQYF | TGCAGGGTCAGCGGGAGCCCGGATACGCAGTATTTT
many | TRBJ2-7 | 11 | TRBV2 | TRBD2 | CASQRGYEQYF | TGTGCCAGCCAGCGGGGTTACGAGCAGTACTTC
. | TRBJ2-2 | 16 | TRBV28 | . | CASTPRARIMTGELFF | TGTGCCAGCACCCCCCGGGCCAGGATTATGACCGGGGAGCTGTTTTTT
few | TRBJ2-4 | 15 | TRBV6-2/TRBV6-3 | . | CASVRDNLAKNIQYF | TGTGCCAGCGTACGGGATAACTTAGCCAAAAACATTCAGTACTTC
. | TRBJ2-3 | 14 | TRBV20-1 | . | CSASRSQGQDTQYF | TGCAGTGCTAGTAGGAGTCAGGGCCAGGATACGCAGTATTTT
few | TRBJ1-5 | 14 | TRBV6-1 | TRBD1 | CASKRGTDNQPQHF | TGTGCCAGCAAAAGGGGGACAGACAATCAGCCCCAGCATTTT
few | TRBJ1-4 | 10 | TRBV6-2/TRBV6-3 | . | CASGSEKLFF | TGTGCCAGCGGCTCTGAAAAACTGTTTTTT
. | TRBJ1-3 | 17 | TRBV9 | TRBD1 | CASSATGTVPSGNTIYF | TGTGCCAGCAGCGCCACCGGGACAGTACCTTCTGGAAACACCATATATTTT
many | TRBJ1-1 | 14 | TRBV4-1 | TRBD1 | CASSRGTGVFTAFF | TGCGCCAGCAGCCGCGGGACAGGGGTTTTTACAGCTTTCTTT
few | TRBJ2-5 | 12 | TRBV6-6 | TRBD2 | CASTSGSKTQYF | TGTGCCAGCACCAGCGGGAGTAAGACCCAGTACTTC
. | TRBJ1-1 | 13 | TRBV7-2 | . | CASSLALGTEAFF | TGTGCCAGCAGCTTAGCGCTCGGCACTGAAGCTTTCTTT
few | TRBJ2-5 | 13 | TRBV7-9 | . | CASSLDAVETQYF | TGTGCCAGCAGCTTAGACGCAGTAGAGACCCAGTACTTC
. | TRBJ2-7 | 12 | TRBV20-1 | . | CSAETGIYEQYF | TGCAGTGCTGAAACAGGGATCTACGAGCAGTACTTC
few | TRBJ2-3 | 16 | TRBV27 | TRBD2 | CASSLSPSGGTDTQYF | TGTGCCAGCAGTTTATCTCCCAGCGGGGGCACAGATACGCAGTATTTT
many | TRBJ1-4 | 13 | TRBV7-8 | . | CASSLDTLGKLFF | TGTGCCAGCAGCTTAGACACTCTGGGGAAACTGTTTTTT
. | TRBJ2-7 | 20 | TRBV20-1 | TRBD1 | CSCRPRPIYQQGALVYEQYF | TGCAGCTGTCGGCCCCGACCCATTTATCAACAGGGGGCTTTGGTTTACGAGCAGTACTTC
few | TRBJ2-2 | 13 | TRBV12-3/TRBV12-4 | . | CASSFGQHGELFF | TGTGCCAGCAGTTTTGGCCAACACGGGGAGCTGTTTTTT
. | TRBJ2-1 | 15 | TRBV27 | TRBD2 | CASSFVGLAYNEQFF | TGTGCCAGCAGTTTTGTCGGACTAGCCTACAATGAGCAGTTCTTC
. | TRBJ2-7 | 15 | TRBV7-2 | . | CASSLGTYSSYEQYF | TGTGCCAGCAGCTTAGGGACCTACTCCTCCTACGAGCAGTACTTC
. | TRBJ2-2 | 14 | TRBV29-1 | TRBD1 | CSVDRGQRGGELFF | TGCAGCGTCGACAGGGGACAGAGGGGCGGGGAGCTGTTTTTT
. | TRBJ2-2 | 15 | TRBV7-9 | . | CASSLDSRNTGELFF | TGTGCCAGCAGCTTAGATAGCAGAAACACCGGGGAGCTTTTTTTT